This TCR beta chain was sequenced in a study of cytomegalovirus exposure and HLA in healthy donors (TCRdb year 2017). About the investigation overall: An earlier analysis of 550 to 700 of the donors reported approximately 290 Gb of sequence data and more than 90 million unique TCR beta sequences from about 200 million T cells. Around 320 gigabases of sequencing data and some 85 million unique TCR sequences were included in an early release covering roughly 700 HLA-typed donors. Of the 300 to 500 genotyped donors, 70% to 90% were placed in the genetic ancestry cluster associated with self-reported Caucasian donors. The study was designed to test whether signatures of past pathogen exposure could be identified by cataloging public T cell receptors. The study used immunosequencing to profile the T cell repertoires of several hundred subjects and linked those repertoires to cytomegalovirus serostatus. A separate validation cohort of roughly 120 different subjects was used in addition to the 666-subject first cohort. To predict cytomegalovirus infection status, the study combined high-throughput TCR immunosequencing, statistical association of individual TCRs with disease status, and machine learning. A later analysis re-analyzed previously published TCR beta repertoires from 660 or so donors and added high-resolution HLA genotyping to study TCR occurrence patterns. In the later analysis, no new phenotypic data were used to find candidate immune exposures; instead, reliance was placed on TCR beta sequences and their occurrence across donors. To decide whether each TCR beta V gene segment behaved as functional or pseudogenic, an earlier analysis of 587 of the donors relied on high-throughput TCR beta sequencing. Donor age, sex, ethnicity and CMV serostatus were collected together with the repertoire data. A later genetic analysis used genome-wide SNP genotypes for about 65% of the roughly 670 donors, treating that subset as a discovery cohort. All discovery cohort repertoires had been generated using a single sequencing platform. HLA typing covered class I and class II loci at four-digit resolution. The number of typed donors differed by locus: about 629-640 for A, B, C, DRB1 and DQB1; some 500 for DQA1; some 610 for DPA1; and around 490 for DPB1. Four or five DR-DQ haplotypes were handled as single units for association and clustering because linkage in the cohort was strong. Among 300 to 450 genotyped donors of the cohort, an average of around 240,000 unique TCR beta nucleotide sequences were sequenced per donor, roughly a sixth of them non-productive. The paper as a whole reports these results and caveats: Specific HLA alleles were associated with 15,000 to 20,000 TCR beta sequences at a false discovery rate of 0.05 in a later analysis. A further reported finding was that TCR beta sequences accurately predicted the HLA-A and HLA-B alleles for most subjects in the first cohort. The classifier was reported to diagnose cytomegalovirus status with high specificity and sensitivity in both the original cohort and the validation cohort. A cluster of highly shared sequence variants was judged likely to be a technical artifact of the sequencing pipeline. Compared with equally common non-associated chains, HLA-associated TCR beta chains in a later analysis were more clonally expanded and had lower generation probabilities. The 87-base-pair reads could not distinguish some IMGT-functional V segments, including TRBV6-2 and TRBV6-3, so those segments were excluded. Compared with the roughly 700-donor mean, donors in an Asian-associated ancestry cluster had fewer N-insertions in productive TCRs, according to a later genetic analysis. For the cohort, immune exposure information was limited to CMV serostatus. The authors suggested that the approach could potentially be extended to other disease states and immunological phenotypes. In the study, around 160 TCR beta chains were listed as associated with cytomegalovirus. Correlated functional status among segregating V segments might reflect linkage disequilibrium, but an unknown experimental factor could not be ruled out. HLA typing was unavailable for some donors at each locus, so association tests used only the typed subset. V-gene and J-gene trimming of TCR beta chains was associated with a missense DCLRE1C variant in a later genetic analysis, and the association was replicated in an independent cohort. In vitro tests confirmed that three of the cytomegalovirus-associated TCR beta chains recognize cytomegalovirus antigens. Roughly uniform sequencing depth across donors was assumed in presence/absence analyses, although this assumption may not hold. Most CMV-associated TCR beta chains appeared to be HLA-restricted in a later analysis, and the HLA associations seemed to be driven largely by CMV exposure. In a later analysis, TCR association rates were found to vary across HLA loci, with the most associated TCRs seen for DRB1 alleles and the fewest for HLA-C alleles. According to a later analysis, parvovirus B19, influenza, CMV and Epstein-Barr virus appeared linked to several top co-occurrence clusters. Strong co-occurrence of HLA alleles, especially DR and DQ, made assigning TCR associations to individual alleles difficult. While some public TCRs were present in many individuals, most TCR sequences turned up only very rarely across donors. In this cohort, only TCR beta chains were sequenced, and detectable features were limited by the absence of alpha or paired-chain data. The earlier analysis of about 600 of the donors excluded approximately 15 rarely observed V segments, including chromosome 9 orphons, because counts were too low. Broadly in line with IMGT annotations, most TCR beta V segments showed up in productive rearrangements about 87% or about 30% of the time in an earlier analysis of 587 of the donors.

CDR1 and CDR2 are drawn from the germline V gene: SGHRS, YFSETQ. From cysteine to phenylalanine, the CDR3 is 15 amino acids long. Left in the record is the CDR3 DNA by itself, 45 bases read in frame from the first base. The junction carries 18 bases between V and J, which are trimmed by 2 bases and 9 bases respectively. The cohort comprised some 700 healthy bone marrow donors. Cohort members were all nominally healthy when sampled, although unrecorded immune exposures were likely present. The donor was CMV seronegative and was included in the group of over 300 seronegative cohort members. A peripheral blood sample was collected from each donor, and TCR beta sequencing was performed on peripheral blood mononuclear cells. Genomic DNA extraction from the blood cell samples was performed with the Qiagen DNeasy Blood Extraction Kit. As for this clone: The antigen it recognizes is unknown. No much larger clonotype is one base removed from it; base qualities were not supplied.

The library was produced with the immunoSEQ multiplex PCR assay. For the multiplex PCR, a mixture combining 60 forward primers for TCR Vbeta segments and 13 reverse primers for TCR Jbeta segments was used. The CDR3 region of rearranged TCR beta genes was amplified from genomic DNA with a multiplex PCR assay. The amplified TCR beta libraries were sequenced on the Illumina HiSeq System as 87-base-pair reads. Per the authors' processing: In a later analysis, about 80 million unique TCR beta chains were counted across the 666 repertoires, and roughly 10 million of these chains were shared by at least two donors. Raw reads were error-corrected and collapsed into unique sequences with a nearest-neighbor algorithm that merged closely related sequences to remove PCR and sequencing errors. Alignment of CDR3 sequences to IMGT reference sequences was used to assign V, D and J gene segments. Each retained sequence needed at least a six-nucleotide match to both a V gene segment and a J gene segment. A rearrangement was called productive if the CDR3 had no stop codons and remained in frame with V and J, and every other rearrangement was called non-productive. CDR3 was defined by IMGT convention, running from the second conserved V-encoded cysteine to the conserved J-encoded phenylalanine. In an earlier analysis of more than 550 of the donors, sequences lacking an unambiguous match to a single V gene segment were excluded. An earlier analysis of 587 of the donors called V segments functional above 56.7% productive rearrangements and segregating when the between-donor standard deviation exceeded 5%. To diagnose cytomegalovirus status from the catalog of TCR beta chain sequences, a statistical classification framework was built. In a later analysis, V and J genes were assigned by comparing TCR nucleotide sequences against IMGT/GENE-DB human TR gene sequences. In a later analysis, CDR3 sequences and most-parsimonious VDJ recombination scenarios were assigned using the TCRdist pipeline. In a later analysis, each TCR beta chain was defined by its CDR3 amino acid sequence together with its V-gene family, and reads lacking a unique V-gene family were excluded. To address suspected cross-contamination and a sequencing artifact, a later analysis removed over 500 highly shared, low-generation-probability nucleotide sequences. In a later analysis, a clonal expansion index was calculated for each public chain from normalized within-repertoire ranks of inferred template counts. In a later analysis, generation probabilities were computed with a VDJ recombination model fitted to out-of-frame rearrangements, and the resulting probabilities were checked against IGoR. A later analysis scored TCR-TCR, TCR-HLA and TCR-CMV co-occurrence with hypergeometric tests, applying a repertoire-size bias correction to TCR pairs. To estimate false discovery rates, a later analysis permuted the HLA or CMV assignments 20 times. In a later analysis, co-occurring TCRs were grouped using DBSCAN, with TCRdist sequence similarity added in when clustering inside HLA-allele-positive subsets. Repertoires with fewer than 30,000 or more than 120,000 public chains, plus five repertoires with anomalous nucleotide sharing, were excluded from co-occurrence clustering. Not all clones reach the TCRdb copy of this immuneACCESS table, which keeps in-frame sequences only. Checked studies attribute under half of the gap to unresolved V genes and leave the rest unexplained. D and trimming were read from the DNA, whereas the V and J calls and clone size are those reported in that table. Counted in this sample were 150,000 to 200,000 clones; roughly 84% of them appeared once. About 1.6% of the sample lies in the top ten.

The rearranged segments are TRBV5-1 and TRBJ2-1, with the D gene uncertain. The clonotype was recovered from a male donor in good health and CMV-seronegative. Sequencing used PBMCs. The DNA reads TGCGCCAGCAGCTTAGGCGGTAGCCGTTCGGGTGAGCAGTTCTTC. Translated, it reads CASSLGGSRSGEQFF.